A single sample gave rise to the 5 T cell receptor beta chains below, sequenced in a study of T cells in Graves' hyperthyroidism and ophthalmopathy. RNA transcripts were the template for amplifying TCR beta CDR3 regions. The TCR CDR3 was amplified in a first-round RT-PCR using the HTBI primer set. Via MiXCR, TCRdb re-called the multiplex PCR reads, giving one row per CDR3 protein. Of about 420,000 distinct CDR3 sequences listed, more than 15% are singletons. Source material: blood. All receptors derive from a woman under 30 with Graves' hyperthyroidism.

The rearrangement links TRBV20-1 to TRBJ1-2; TRBD1 matches 11 bases. V shed 8 bases and J 8 bases; nucleotides not matched to a gene: 10. Per the germline V gene, CDR1 is DFQATT and CDR2 is SNEGSKA (reference sequence). This CDR3 is 13 amino acids long. As DNA, the CDR3 is TGCAGTCCCCCCGGGACAGGGGGATGGGGCTACACCTTC. It codes for CSPPGTGGWGYTF.

A few counts support this clonotype. The genes are TRBV9 and TRBJ2-1, with 11 bases identical to TRBD2. V shed 1 base, J shed 2 bases, and the junction held 5 bases outside the gene matches. CDR3 length equals 17 residues. The germline CDR1 and CDR2 sequences are SGDLS and YYNGEE. In nucleotides, the CDR3 is TGTGCCAGCAGCGTAAATCCGGGACTAGCGGCCTACAATGAGCAGTTCTTC. This encodes CASSVNPGLAAYNEQFF. The variable domain in full, with the rest retrieved from reference TRBV9 and TRBJ2-1, is DSGVTQTPKHLITATGQRVTLRCSPRSGDLSVYWYQQSLDQGLQFLIQYYNGEERAKGNILERFSAQQFPDLHSELNLSSLELGDSALYFCASSVNPGLAAYNEQFFGPGTRLTVL.

In this sample, this clonotype turned up many times. The chain carries TRBV20-1 and TRBJ1-1; no firm D call. Germline V CDR1 and CDR2: DFQATT, SNEGSKA (reference sequence). The CDR3 has 12 residues. The germline V and J ends were trimmed by 1 base and 10 bases, with 13 bases remaining between them. CDR3 nucleotide sequence: TGCAGTGCTAGAGGTGGACGGCCGAGAGCTTTCTTT. Its protein is CSARGGRPRAFF.

Only a few counts were recorded for this clonotype. V and J are TRBV7-9 and TRBJ2-7; D unclear. Germline CDR1 and CDR2: SEHNR and FQNEAQ (reference sequence). The V end lost 2 bases, the J end lost 0 bases, and 8 bases lay between the germline ends. The CDR3 loop spans 14 amino acids. CDR3 protein: CASSLIPNSYEQYF. The CDR3 nucleotides are TGTGCCAGCAGCTTAATCCCCAACTCCTACGAGCAGTACTTC.

In this sample, this clonotype turned up many times. The V and J genes are TRBV13 and TRBJ2-1; no reliable D call. Per the germline V gene, CDR1 is PRHDT and CDR2 is FYEKMQ (reference sequence). The CDR3 has 14 amino acids. V was cut by 4 bases and J by 1 base, with 8 bases left in between. CDR3 coding DNA: TGTGCCAGCAGCTCCGAGAATTCCTACAATGAGCAGTTCTTC. It specifies CASSSENSYNEQFF.